This entry concerns a single T cell receptor (beta chain). Original processing notes: It was from reference gene primer amplification that nucleated cell counts were estimated. Sequenced by immunoSEQ multiplex PCR; TCRdb stores in-frame clones only, minus some. The V and J calls and the clone size are those of that table, but D and trimming were determined from the DNA. The sample lists fewer than 200,000 clones, roughly 85% occurring once. Trimming at V came to 6 bases and at J to 1 base, leaving 9 bases not matched to a gene. The CDR3 consists of 18 residues. CDR1 is LNHDA and CDR2 is SQIVND in the germline V gene (reference sequence). The sample originates from a study of blood T cell repertoires in COVID-19. Across the whole study: The samples span acute and convalescent COVID-19 from the United States, Italy and Spain. Sample material is recorded as cDNA or gDNA derived from T cells, B-cell-depleted T cells, or PBMCs.

The sample consisted of peripheral blood. The TCR comes from a woman aged 55-69 years with acute or convalescent COVID-19. The J gene is TRBJ2-6, the V gene TRBV19, with 10 bases lining up with TRBD2. CDR3 in amino acids: CASSLTSGFQSGANVLTF. CDR3 DNA: TGTGCCAGTAGCTTGACTAGCGGGTTCCAATCTGGGGCCAACGTCCTGACTTTC. The whole variable domain, remainder taken from reference TRBV19 and TRBJ2-6, is DGGITQSPKYLFRKEGQNVTLSCEQNLNHDAMYWYRQDPGQGLRLIYYSQIVNDFQKGDIAEGYSVSREKKESFPLTVTSAQKNPTAFYLCASSLTSGFQSGANVLTFGAGSRLTVL.